This T cell receptor (beta chain) was sequenced during a study of patients and donors after allogeneic stem cell transplantation. With regard to this clonotype: One end of the junction is discordant with germline, which a read error may explain.

TCRdb redid the calling of the RT-PCR reads with MiXCR, one entry per CDR3 protein. The table has roughly 140,000 distinct CDR3 sequences, about a third seen once. This CDR3 is 14 amino acids long. The sequenced sample consisted of blood, either unsorted or a sorted T cell fraction (not recorded which). The source of this sequence is a human donor who was either an allogeneic HSCT recipient or a stem cell or donor lymphocyte infusion donor (not recorded which). It is not recorded whose cells these are; they may come from a transplant donor. This chain links TRBV12-3 or TRBV12-4 with TRBJ1-5; 7 nucleotides line up with TRBD1. CDR3 in amino acids: CASRLGQVNQPQHF. In nucleotides, the CDR3 is TGTGCCAGCAGATTAGGACAGGTAAATCAGCCCCAGCATTTT.